This T cell receptor (beta chain) was sequenced during a study of T cells in Graves' hyperthyroidism and ophthalmopathy. This CDR3 is 13 amino acids long. Germline V CDR1 and CDR2: DFQATT, SNEGSKA (reference sequence). The V end was cut by 6 bases, the J end by 3 bases, with 15 bases between. This clonotype was counted between two and nine times. Antigen: not known. The investigators amplified TCR beta CDR3 regions from RNA transcripts. A set of HTBI primers served as the primers for a first-round RT-PCR of the TCR CDR3. TCRdb re-called the multiplex PCR reads through MiXCR, storing one row per CDR3 protein. This sample yields about 480,000 distinct CDR3 sequences, of which approximately 25% are seen a single time; around 11% belongs to the top ten. Broader study findings: From stable hyperthyroidism, ophthalmopathy was separated by a 13 V-J model.

Enrolled ophthalmopathy patients presented with a Clinical Activity Score of at least 3, a NOSPECS grade of at least 4, and disease duration under 3 months. This chain joins TRBV20-1 and TRBJ2-7; D is perhaps TRBD1 or TRBD2 (5 bases each). The sequence was collected from a woman in her twenties or thirties with Graves' ophthalmopathy. The specimen sequenced was blood. Written as DNA, the CDR3 is TGCAGTGCGAGGGGCCTCTCAAGCTACGAGCAGTACTTC. Its translation is CSARGLSSYEQYF.